Below, 28 T cell receptor beta chains from the same sample are listed, as sequenced in a study of cytomegalovirus exposure and HLA in healthy donors. The PCR was carried out with 60 Vbeta primers and 13 Jbeta primers. Sequencing used immunoSEQ multiplex PCR; TCRdb keeps in-frame clones, though not all of them. The sample carries 200,000 or so clones, 70% to 80% recorded once. The sequencing sample was made of PBMCs. The receptors shown here come from a man aged 35 to 55 in good health and CMV-seronegative.

The CDR3, as DNA: TGCGCCAGCAGCTTGGAGGACAGGGGGCTCCCACCAGTCTATGGCTACACCTTC. Residues: CASSLEDRGLPPVYGYTF. The chain combines TRBV5-1 with TRBJ1-2; 11 nucleotides match TRBD1. The CDR3 is made up of 18 amino acids. CDR1 and CDR2 from the germline V gene are SGHRS and YFSETQ. The V gene end was trimmed by 0 bases and the J gene end by 4 bases; junction bases not matched to a gene: 11.

The gene calls are TRBV1 and TRBJ2-2; the table's D gene call, TRBD2, was not cross checked with the DNA. TRBV1 is recorded as a pseudogene. The CDR3 has 16 residues. The chain's CDR3 is CTSSQERGADTGELFF. The CDR3 DNA is TGCACCAGCAGCCAAGAACGGGGGGCTGACACCGGGGAGCTGTTTTTT.

The chain carries TRBV6-1 and TRBJ2-7; 8 bases are a match to TRBD2. CDR3 length equals 14 residues. The germline gives CDR1 MNHNS, CDR2 SASEGT. The ends lost 4 bases at V and 3 bases at J; junction bases unmatched: 5. The chain's CDR3 is CASSGSLAGYEQYF. CDR3 in DNA: TGTGCCAGCAGTGGGTCCCTAGCGGGCTACGAGCAGTACTTC.

Here the CDR3 DNA reads TGTGCCAGCAGCCTTCTCACAGGGGGTTTAAATGAAAAACTGTTTTTT. Protein: CASSLLTGGLNEKLFF. The gene calls are TRBV14 and TRBJ1-4; 8 bases map to TRBD1. CDR1 and CDR2 (germline): SGHDN, FVKESK. This CDR3 is 16 amino acids long. Trimming took 4 bases from V and 5 from J; bases not matched to a gene: 9. Drawing the rest from reference TRBV14 and TRBJ1-4, the complete variable domain is EAGVTQFPSHSVIEKGQTVTLRCDPISGHDNLYWYRRVMGKEIKFLLHFVKESKQDESGMPNNRFLAERTGGTYSTLKVQPAELEDSGVYFCASSLLTGGLNEKLFFGSGTQLSVL.

CDR3 sequence reads: CASSLGPLGGSGYTF. The DNA for the CDR3 is TGTGCCAGCAGTCTAGGTCCCTTGGGCGGGTCTGGCTACACCTTC. The chain employs TRBV27 and TRBJ1-2; D is uncertain. Germline V gene sequence: CDR1 MNHEY, CDR2 SMNVEV (reference sequence). The V gene lost 5 bases and the J gene lost 7 bases, with 20 bases spanning the gap. There are 15 residues in the CDR3.

The chain couples TRBV18 to TRBJ1-5; no clear D. The V gene's germline CDR1 is KGHSH and CDR2 LQKENI. V was pared by 2 bases and J by 11 bases, with 13 bases between. The CDR3 loop spans 13 amino acids. As DNA, the CDR3 is TGTGCCAGCTCACCAGCTAAAGTGTCCGCCCAGCATTTT. Translation gives CASSPAKVSAQHF.

This chain connects TRBV4-3 to TRBJ1-2, with no clear D. The CDR3 is made up of 14 amino acids. Germline V gene lookup returns CDR1 LGHNA and CDR2 YSLEER. With 0 bases removed from V and 3 bases from J, the gap between germline ends came to 8 bases. For the CDR3, the DNA is TGCGCCAGCAGCCAAGATTACGGGGACTATGGCTACACCTTC. Translating gives CASSQDYGDYGYTF.

V gene TRBV2 combines with J gene TRBJ2-3; 9 bases match TRBD1. Germline V gene data show CDR1 as SNHLY and CDR2 as FYNNEI. The CDR3 runs to 19 residues. J gave up 6 bases and V 0 bases, and 16 bases lay outside the gene matches. CDR3 in DNA: TGTGCCAGCAGTGAAGCCGTGGGACAGGGCGCGATTTTGGGGGATACGCAGTATTTT. Its translation: CASSEAVGQGAILGDTQYF.

V is TRBV7-9 and J is TRBJ2-1, with 8 bases matching TRBD1. V trimming: 3 bases; J trimming: 3 bases; junction bases outside the gene matches: 7. From germline, CDR1 is SEHNR and CDR2 FQNEAQ (reference sequence). The CDR3 contains 16 residues. CDR3 DNA: TGTGCCAGCAGCTTCCCAGGGGGCGCGAGCTACAATGAGCAGTTCTTC. Translated: CASSFPGGASYNEQFF. The full variable domain, its missing parts supplied by reference TRBV7-9 and TRBJ2-1, is DTGVSQNPRHKITKRGQNVTFRCDPISEHNRLYWYRQTLGQGPEFLTYFQNEAQLEKSRLLSDRFSAERPKGSFSTLEIQRTEQGDSAMYLCASSFPGGASYNEQFFGPGTRLTVL.

The J gene is TRBJ2-1, the V gene TRBV11-3; 11 bases align to TRBD2. The CDR3 length is 14 residues. The junction had 4 bases not matched to a gene; V was cut back by 5 bases and J by 7 bases. Germline V gene lookup returns CDR1 SGHNT and CDR2 YENEEA. CDR3 bases: TGTGCCAGCAGCAGGGGACTAGCGGAAAATGAGCAGTTCTTC. As protein: CASSRGLAENEQFF.

The V gene is TRBV28, the J gene TRBJ1-2, with D uncertain. V was shortened by 5 bases and J by 6 bases, with 19 bases between the two germline ends. The CDR3 contains 15 residues. Germline CDR1 reads MDHEN; CDR2 reads SYDVKM. The CDR3 loop is CASSPHDPTGNGYTF. In DNA form, the CDR3 reads TGTGCCAGCAGTCCCCACGACCCGACCGGGAATGGCTACACCTTC.

The genes are TRBV27 and TRBJ1-1; D unclear. The CDR3 is 14 residues long. Trimming shortened V by 3 bases and J by 4 bases, and 12 bases separated the two germline ends. Germline V gene data show CDR1 as MNHEY and CDR2 as SMNVEV (reference sequence). Here the CDR3 DNA reads TGTGCCAGCAGTTTGTTTCCTTGGAGCACTGAAGCTTTCTTT. Protein product: CASSLFPWSTEAFF.

The chain links TRBV2 to TRBJ1-5; TRBD1 might be the D (5 bases). The CDR3 totals 16 residues. The V gene lost 6 bases and the J gene lost 0 bases, with 15 bases spanning the gap. Germline assignment: CDR1 SNHLY and CDR2 FYNNEI. Here the CDR3 DNA reads TGTGCCAGCAGCACCACTACAGGCTATAGCAATCAGCCCCAGCATTTT. This translates into CASSTTTGYSNQPQHF.

The rearrangement links TRBV7-2 to TRBJ2-1; TRBD1 might be the D (6 bases). V was cut by 4 bases and J by 7 bases, with 11 bases left in between. The CDR3 sequence is 13 residues long. Germline CDR1 reads SGHTA; CDR2 reads FQGNSA. Here the CDR3 reads CASSWGHINEQFF. Here the CDR3 DNA reads TGTGCCAGCAGCTGGGGACATATAAATGAGCAGTTCTTC.

The V gene is TRBV19, the J gene TRBJ2-7; 9 bases are shared with TRBD2. Looked up from germline, CDR1 is LNHDA and CDR2 is SQIVND (reference sequence). The CDR3 contains 14 residues. The V segment lost 5 bases and the J segment 2 bases; nucleotides outside the gene matches: 4. This CDR3 is CASSQRGATYEQYF. CDR3 bases: TGTGCCAGTAGTCAGCGGGGGGCGACCTACGAGCAGTACTTC.

The chain recombines TRBV6-5 with TRBJ1-2, with 10 bases that match TRBD1. CDR3 length: 15 residues. Trimming cost V 4 bases and J 4 bases; bases outside gene matches: 6. The germline V gene encodes CDR1 MNHEY and CDR2 SVGAGI. This chain's CDR3 is CASSSPGQGTYGYTF. The CDR3 DNA is TGTGCCAGCAGTTCACCGGGACAGGGGACCTATGGCTACACCTTC.

The genes are TRBV7-9 and TRBJ1-2; no reliable D call. The CDR3 consists of 15 residues. The V gene lost 0 bases and the J gene lost 6 bases, with 14 bases spanning the gap. CDR1 is SEHNR, CDR2 FQNEAQ, per germline (reference sequence). The chain's CDR3 is CASSLAITTGHGYTF. CDR3 sequence (DNA): TGTGCCAGCAGCTTAGCGATTACGACTGGTCATGGCTACACCTTC.

CDR3 residues: CASSLRGDQETQYF. Written as DNA, the CDR3 is TGTGCCAGCAGCTTACGCGGAGACCAAGAGACCCAGTACTTC. The V gene is TRBV7-8, the J gene TRBJ2-5; D unresolved. V was shortened by 2 bases and J by 0 bases, with 7 bases between the two germline ends. The CDR3 is 14 residues long. Germline values: CDR1 SGHVS, CDR2 FQNEAQ.

This chain joins TRBV19 and TRBJ1-3; TRBD1 might be the D (5 bases). V dropped 6 bases and J dropped 0 bases, with 15 bases sitting between them. The CDR3 consists of 16 residues. Germline V gives CDR1 LNHDA, CDR2 SQIVND (reference sequence). CDR3 coding DNA: TGTGCCAGTAGGCGGGAACGAGGGGACTCTGGAAACACCATATATTTT. It is translated as CASRRERGDSGNTIYF. The variable domain in full, with the rest retrieved from reference TRBV19 and TRBJ1-3, is DGGITQSPKYLFRKEGQNVTLSCEQNLNHDAMYWYRQDPGQGLRLIYYSQIVNDFQKGDIAEGYSVSREKKESFPLTVTSAQKNPTAFYLCASRRERGDSGNTIYFGEGSWLTVV.

The genes are TRBV5-1 and TRBJ1-6; 8 bases align to TRBD1. Trimming at V came to 5 bases and at J to 5 bases, leaving 3 bases not matched to a gene. The germline gives CDR1 SGHRS, CDR2 YFSETQ. The CDR3 spans 14 residues. CDR3: CASRMTGDNSPLHF. Written as DNA, the CDR3 is TGCGCCAGCAGAATGACAGGGGATAATTCACCCCTCCACTTT.

The V call is TRBV7-2, the J call TRBJ2-5, with D perhaps TRBD1 (6 bases). The CDR3 spans 13 residues. Trimming took off 5 bases at V and 2 bases at J, with 9 bases between the two ends. Germline lookup yields CDR1 SGHTA and CDR2 FQGNSA. CDR3 sequence (DNA): TGTGCCAGCAGCCACGGACAGCAAGAGACCCAGTACTTC. This encodes CASSHGQQETQYF.

The V and J genes are TRBV18 and TRBJ1-1; TRBD1 matches 8 bases. The CDR3 loop spans 15 amino acids. In germline, CDR1 is KGHSH, CDR2 LQKENI. Trimming at V came to 5 bases and at J to 6 bases, leaving 11 bases not matched to a gene. In nucleotides, the CDR3 is TGTGCCAGCTCAGCCACCCAGGGGGCGAGGGCTGAAGCTTTCTTT. It yields the protein CASSATQGARAEAFF.

This clone turned up a few times. This sample includes further DNA sequences coding for the same CDR3. The gene calls are TRBV7-2 and TRBJ2-1, with TRBD2 matching over 7 bases. J lost 1 base, V lost 1 base, and 4 bases had no gene match. The CDR3 covers 16 residues. CDR1 and CDR2 (germline): SGHTA, FQGNSA. In DNA, the CDR3 is TGTGCCAGCAGCTTAGGACGGGGAGGGTCCTACAATGAGCAGTTCTTC. It translates to CASSLGRGGSYNEQFF.

This clone came up once. The genes are TRBV7-9 and TRBJ2-7; possible D gene TRBD1, 6 bases. The CDR3 is 17 amino acids. V dropped 1 base and J dropped 5 bases, with 21 bases sitting between them. The germline V gene encodes CDR1 SEHNR and CDR2 FQNEAQ (reference sequence). CDR3 protein: CASSLGVGTDSVHEQYF. DNA for the CDR3: TGTGCCAGCAGCTTAGGAGTGGGGACGGACAGTGTCCACGAGCAGTACTTC.

The chain links TRBV29-1 to TRBJ2-3; a weak D match, TRBD1 (7 bases). The CDR3 consists of 15 residues. Per the germline V gene, CDR1 is SQVTM and CDR2 is ANQGSEA. The V end was cut by 3 bases, the J end by 2 bases, with 15 bases between. The CDR3 here is CSVDRQGGNTDTQYF. The DNA for the CDR3 is TGCAGCGTTGACCGCCAGGGGGGAAACACAGATACGCAGTATTTT.

The chain links TRBV10-3 to TRBJ2-5; 7 positions match TRBD2. This CDR3 is built from 16 residues. The germline gives CDR1 ENHRY, CDR2 SYGVKD. Trimming removed 4 bases from V and 4 bases from J; junction bases left unmatched: 12. For the CDR3, the DNA is TGTGCCATCAGTGGGGGACTACCCGGAGGTGGAGAGACCCAGTACTTC. This sequence encodes CAISGGLPGGGETQYF.

The genes are TRBV18 and TRBJ1-1; D may be TRBD1 (6 bases). This CDR3 is built from 15 residues. V lost 5 bases and J 8 bases, leaving 21 bases between the germline ends. CDR1 is KGHSH and CDR2 is LQKENI in the germline V gene. In DNA, the CDR3 is TGTGCCAGCTCATCACTAGGAGAACAGGGTAAGGAAGCTTTCTTT. This gives the protein CASSSLGEQGKEAFF.

This sequence joins TRBV4-1 and TRBJ2-3; 11 bases are shared with TRBD2. With 8 bases clipped from V and 2 bases from J, the junction kept 3 bases outside the gene matches. The CDR3 consists of 14 residues. The germline V gene has CDR1 MGHRA and CDR2 YSYEKL. The CDR3 protein is CASATSGVTDTQYF. As DNA, the CDR3 is TGCGCCAGCGCGACTAGCGGGGTCACAGATACGCAGTATTTT.